This TCR beta chain was recorded in a study of cytomegalovirus exposure and HLA in healthy donors (TCRdb year 2017). Regarding the research as a whole: An earlier analysis of under 600 of the donors reported 250 to 350 Gb of sequence data and about 100 million unique TCR beta sequences from about 179 million T cells. The study was designed to test whether signatures of past pathogen exposure could be identified by cataloging public T cell receptors. In addition to the first cohort of 666 subjects, a separate validation cohort of approximately 120 different subjects was used. In the later analysis, no new phenotypic data were used to find candidate immune exposures; instead, reliance was placed on TCR beta sequences and their occurrence across donors. In a later genetic analysis, genome-wide SNP genotypes for about 65% of the roughly 700 donors were used, and that subset was treated as a discovery cohort. The genetic ancestry cluster associated with self-reported Caucasian donors included about four fifths of the roughly 400 genotyped donors. Roughly 300 gigabases of sequencing data and around 85 million unique TCR sequences made up an early release that covered several hundred HLA-typed donors. Five DR-DQ haplotypes were handled as single units for association and clustering, since linkage in the cohort was strong. Every discovery cohort repertoire had been produced on one sequencing platform. In an earlier analysis of around 540 of the donors, high-throughput TCR beta sequencing was used to judge whether each TCR beta V gene segment behaved as functional or pseudogenic. Both class I and class II loci were covered by HLA typing, at four-digit resolution. To predict cytomegalovirus infection status, the study brought together high-throughput TCR immunosequencing, statistical association of individual TCRs with disease status, and machine learning. Among about 370 genotyped donors of the cohort, an average of around 240,000 unique TCR beta nucleotide sequences was sequenced per donor, of which about 20% were non-productive. Donor age, sex, ethnicity and CMV serostatus were collected together with the repertoire data. The number of donors typed differed by locus, with about 629-640 for A, B, C, DRB1 and DQB1, around 520 for DQA1, over 600 for DPA1, and around 450 for DPB1. The study used immunosequencing to profile the T cell repertoires of approximately 690 subjects and linked those repertoires to cytomegalovirus serostatus. In a later analysis, previously published TCR beta repertoires from fewer than 750 donors were re-analyzed and high-resolution HLA genotyping was added so that TCR occurrence patterns could be studied.

Remarks on this clone: Its antigen is unknown. No quality values exist for individual bases; no much larger clone is one base distant.

The CDR3 sequence holds 12 residues, the cysteine and phenylalanine included. The read is trimmed to its CDR3 DNA, 36 bases read in frame from base 1. V is pared back by 6 bases and J by 8 bases, with 13 bases lying between the germline termini. As encoded in the germline V gene, CDR1 is MDHEN while CDR2 is SYDVKM. Libraries came from the immunoSEQ multiplex PCR assay. A mixture of 60 forward primers for TCR Vbeta segments and 13 reverse primers for TCR Jbeta segments was used in the multiplex PCR. A multiplex PCR assay on genomic DNA amplified the CDR3 region of rearranged TCR beta genes. The Illumina HiSeq System was used to sequence the amplified TCR beta libraries as 87-base-pair reads. The study's processing was this. A later analysis tallied some 79 million unique TCR beta chains across the 666 repertoires, and some 12 million of those chains were shared by two or more donors. A nearest-neighbor algorithm error-corrected the raw reads and collapsed the reads into unique sequences, merging closely related sequences to remove PCR and sequencing errors. V, D and J gene segments were assigned by aligning CDR3 sequences to IMGT reference sequences. For a sequence to be retained, a match of at least six nucleotides to both a V gene segment and a J gene segment was required. A rearrangement counted as productive if the CDR3 had no stop codons and remained in frame with V and J, and every other rearrangement counted as non-productive. Following IMGT convention, CDR3 was defined as the stretch from the second conserved V-encoded cysteine up to the conserved J-encoded phenylalanine. In an earlier analysis of roughly 610 of the donors, sequences lacking an unambiguous match to a single V gene segment were excluded. An earlier analysis of several hundred of the donors classified V segments as functional when productive rearrangements were above 56.7% and as segregating when the standard deviation between donors was above 5%. To diagnose cytomegalovirus status from the catalog of TCR beta chain sequences, a statistical classification framework was built. In a later analysis, V and J genes were assigned by comparing TCR nucleotide sequences against IMGT/GENE-DB human TR gene sequences. In a later analysis, CDR3 sequences and most-parsimonious VDJ recombination scenarios were assigned using the TCRdist pipeline. In a later analysis, every TCR beta chain was defined by the combination of its CDR3 amino acid sequence and its V-gene family, and reads without a unique V-gene family were dropped. As a way to deal with suspected cross-contamination and a sequencing artifact, a later analysis dropped 450 to 600 nucleotide sequences that were highly shared and had low generation probability. In a later analysis, a clonal expansion index for each public chain was calculated from normalized within-repertoire ranks of inferred template counts. In a later analysis, generation probabilities were computed using a VDJ recombination model fitted to out-of-frame rearrangements, and the results were checked against IGoR. Hypergeometric tests were used in a later analysis to score TCR-TCR, TCR-HLA and TCR-CMV co-occurrence, with a repertoire-size bias correction applied to the TCR pairs. A later analysis estimated false discovery rates by permuting HLA or CMV assignments 20 times. In a later analysis, co-occurring TCRs were grouped with DBSCAN, and TCRdist sequence similarity was added when clustering was performed within HLA-allele-positive subsets. For co-occurrence clustering, repertoires with fewer than 30,000 or more than 120,000 public chains were excluded, along with roughly five repertoires with anomalous nucleotide sharing. TCRdb re-hosts the immuneACCESS table, in-frame sequences only. Its copies lack some clones; in the studies checked, an unresolved V gene accounts for under half of them, and the cause for the rest is not known. V, J and clone size were drawn from that table, and D and trimming were deduced from the DNA. In this sample the table shows 220,000 or so clones, about 81% of which occur a single time. The ten biggest clones cover less than 3% of the sample.

Overall results and qualifications from the work: In a later analysis, the rate of TCR association differed among HLA loci, with DRB1 alleles having the most associated TCRs and HLA-C alleles having the fewest. CMV serostatus was the only immune exposure information available for the cohort. Three of the identified cytomegalovirus-associated TCR beta chains were confirmed in vitro to be specific for cytomegalovirus antigens. Compared with equally common non-associated chains, HLA-associated TCR beta chains in a later analysis were more clonally expanded and had lower generation probabilities. A later genetic analysis reported fewer N-insertions in productive TCRs among donors in an Asian-associated ancestry cluster than the roughly 700-donor mean. Most TCR sequences were seen in very few donors, while some public TCRs were found in many individuals. A cluster of highly shared sequence variants was judged likely to be a technical artifact of the sequencing pipeline. In a later genetic analysis, a missense DCLRE1C variant was associated with V-gene and J-gene trimming of TCR beta chains, and the association was replicated in an independent cohort. Several of the top co-occurrence clusters appeared to be linked to parvovirus B19, influenza, CMV and Epstein-Barr virus, according to a later analysis. Presence/absence analyses assumed roughly uniform sequencing depth across donors, an assumption that may not hold. The classifier was reported to diagnose cytomegalovirus status with high specificity and sensitivity in both the original and validation cohorts. Because some donors lacked HLA typing at each locus, the association tests relied only on the typed subset. Broadly in line with IMGT annotations, most TCR beta V segments showed up in productive rearrangements about 87% or about 30% of the time in an earlier analysis of several hundred of the donors. Assigning TCR associations to individual alleles was difficult when HLA alleles, especially DR and DQ, strongly co-occurred. The study gave a list of 150 to 200 TCR beta chains associated with cytomegalovirus. Only TCR beta chains were sequenced in this cohort, and the absence of alpha or paired-chain data limited detectable features. In a later analysis, 15,000 to 20,000 TCR beta sequences were associated with specific HLA alleles at a false discovery rate of 0.05. A further reported finding was that TCR beta sequences accurately predicted the HLA-A and HLA-B alleles for most subjects in the first cohort. The earlier analysis of a few hundred of the donors excluded seventeen rarely observed V segments, including chromosome 9 orphons, because counts were too low. Linkage disequilibrium might explain the correlated functional status among segregating V segments, but an unknown experimental factor could not be ruled out. Because the 87-base-pair reads could not distinguish some IMGT-functional V segments, including TRBV6-2 and TRBV6-3, those segments were excluded. In a later analysis, most CMV-associated TCR beta chains were found to appear HLA-restricted, with HLA associations seemingly driven largely by CMV exposure. The authors suggested that the approach could potentially be generalized to other disease states and immunological phenotypes.

The cohort consisted of some 670 healthy bone marrow donors. At the time of sampling, all cohort members were nominally healthy, though unrecorded immune exposures were likely present. The donor was CMV seronegative and was included in the group of several hundred seronegative cohort members. A peripheral blood sample was collected from each donor, and TCR beta sequencing was performed on peripheral blood mononuclear cells. Genomic DNA was extracted from the blood cell samples with the Qiagen DNeasy Blood Extraction Kit. The chain joins TRBV28 to TRBJ1-2; 6 matching bases give a weak D call of TRBD1. What was sequenced was PBMCs. The clonotype originates from a woman aged 40 to 55 in good health and CMV-seronegative. The bases are TGTGCCAGCAGGGGGGGGGCAGTAGGCTACACCTTC. It codes for CASRGGAVGYTF.